This TCR beta chain was sequenced during a study of regulatory T cells in long-lasting Graves disease. Arm-PCR of CDR3 regions and iRepertoire HTBI primers were the basis on which TCR beta libraries were built. As originally analysed: Across all samples, more than 60 TRBV segments and about 13 TRBJ segments were identified. TCRdb re-called the multiplex PCR reads through MiXCR, storing one row per CDR3 protein. V and J calls and clone size were set by TCRdb, not the authors. This sample has 450,000 or so distinct CDR3 sequences, with 20% found just once. General observations from the study: Sharing of public clonotypes was greater in persistent patients (around 2,500) than in new patients (around 880). Favoring TRBV28, TRBJ1-2 and TRBJ2-5 was a feature seen in persistent disease.

Time point: persistent/refractory GD, antithyroid drugs over 5 years with positive TRAb. PBMCs provided the RNA from which the TCR library was made. Graves' disease diagnosis used American Thyroid Association guidelines. This CDR3 spans 14 amino acids. V dropped 0 bases and J dropped 6 bases, with 11 bases sitting between them. Germline-derived CDR1 and CDR2 are DFQATT and SNEGSKA (reference sequence). This clonotype was observed a handful of times. The antigen remains undetermined. The origin of this receptor is a female donor with Graves disease. The material sequenced was peripheral blood mononuclear cells (PBMCs), taken when the disease was refractory, from a patient treated with antithyroid drugs. The chain is built from TRBV20-1 and TRBJ1-4; D may be TRBD1 (6 bases). DNA of the CDR3: TGCAGTGCTAGAGACGGGGGCGGGGATGAAAAACTGTTTTTT. Translated, it gives CSARDGGGDEKLFF.